What follows is one TCR beta chain and its context. The sample comes from a study of blood T cell repertoires in COVID-19. Study as a whole: The United States, Italy and Spain were the sources of the acute and convalescent COVID-19 samples. PBMCs, B-cell-depleted T cells, or T cells provided the cDNA or gDNA that made up the material.

The table came from immunoSEQ multiplex PCR; TCRdb's copy has only in-frame clones and leaves some out. The table lists 150,000 to 200,000 clones, 85% of them singletons. The CDR3 runs 16 residues. V gave up 1 base and J gave up 0 bases, with 9 bases separating them. Germline loops: CDR1 SEHNR, CDR2 FQNEAQ (reference sequence). Source material: peripheral blood. The sequence was collected from a human donor with acute or convalescent COVID-19. The donor label of this sample is uncertain. The chain uses TRBV7-9 and TRBJ1-4; D may be TRBD1 (5 bases). CDR3 DNA sequence: TGTGCCAGCAGCTTAGAGGGGCAAGCAACTAATGAAAAACTGTTTTTT. This translates into CASSLEGQATNEKLFF.